The present T cell receptor beta chain was sequenced within a study of PD-1 blockade in classical Hodgkin lymphoma. Across the study: Nivolumab dosing for patients was 3 mg/kg, administered intravenously every 2 weeks.

General study points: Still unresolved is the cause of the repertoire differences, which may be disease activity or prior therapy. Complete responders showed a baseline diversity that resembled the diversity of newly diagnosed patients.

The CDR3 sequence is 15 residues long. Trimming pared 4 bases from V and 8 bases from J, leaving 20 bases between. Germline CDR1 and CDR2: SGHNT and YYREEE (reference sequence). The patients all showed relapse after autologous stem cell transplantation, while their brentuximab vedotin exposure varied. Clones were sequenced by immunoSEQ multiplex PCR, and TCRdb holds only the in-frame ones, with some missing. The data hold some 21,000 clones, with 68% observed a single time. Remarks on this clone: The antigen is unknown.

The sample was peripheral blood mononuclear cells (PBMCs), taken at baseline. This receptor was identified in a human donor with classical Hodgkin lymphoma. This chain connects TRBV5-4 to TRBJ2-3; the D gene is possibly TRBD2 (6 bases). The CDR3 nucleotides are TGTGCCAGCAGCCAACGGGACTGGGGCATTGGTACGCAGTATTTT. Translating gives CASSQRDWGIGTQYF.